The present T cell receptor beta chain was sequenced within a study of cytomegalovirus exposure and HLA in healthy donors. The PCR contained 60 Vbeta and 13 Jbeta primers. The table came from immunoSEQ multiplex PCR; TCRdb's copy has only in-frame clones and leaves some out. The sample lists some 200,000 clones, approximately 78% occurring once. The V end was cut by 0 bases, the J end by 2 bases, with 19 bases between. CDR1 LNHNV and CDR2 YYDKDF come from the germline V gene (reference sequence). The CDR3 loop spans 18 amino acids. Sequencing was done on a sample of PBMCs. V usage is TRBV15 and J usage is TRBJ1-2; D remains unclear. This TCR was recovered from a young woman in good health and CMV-seronegative. Here the CDR3 DNA reads TGTGCCACCAGCAGAGATTCGGGAACAGCCGTGGGGAACTATGGCTACACCTTC. This translates into CATSRDSGTAVGNYGYTF.